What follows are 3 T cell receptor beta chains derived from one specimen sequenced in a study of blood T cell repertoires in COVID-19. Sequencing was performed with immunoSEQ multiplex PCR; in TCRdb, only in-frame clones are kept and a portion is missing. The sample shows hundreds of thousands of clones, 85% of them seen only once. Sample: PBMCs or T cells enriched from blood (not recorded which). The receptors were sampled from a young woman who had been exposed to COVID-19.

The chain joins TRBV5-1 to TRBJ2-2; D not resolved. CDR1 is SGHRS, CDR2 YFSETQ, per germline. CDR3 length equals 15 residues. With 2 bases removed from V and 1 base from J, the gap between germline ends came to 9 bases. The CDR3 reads CASSFFPWNTGELFF. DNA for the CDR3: TGCGCCAGCAGCTTCTTCCCCTGGAACACCGGGGAGCTGTTTTTT.

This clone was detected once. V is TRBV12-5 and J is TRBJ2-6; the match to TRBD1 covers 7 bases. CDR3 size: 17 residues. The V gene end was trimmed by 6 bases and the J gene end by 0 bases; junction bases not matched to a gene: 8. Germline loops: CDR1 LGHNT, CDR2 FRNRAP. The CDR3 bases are TGTGCTAGTGGGGGGGACAGTATGCTCTCTGGGGCCAACGTCCTGACTTTC. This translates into CASGGDSMLSGANVLTF.

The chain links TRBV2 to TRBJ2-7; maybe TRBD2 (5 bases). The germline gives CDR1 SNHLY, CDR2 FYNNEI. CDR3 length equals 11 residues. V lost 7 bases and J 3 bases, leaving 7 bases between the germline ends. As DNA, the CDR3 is TGTGCCAGCACGGGAAGCTACGAGCAGTACTTC. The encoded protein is CASTGSYEQYF.